This T cell receptor beta chain was recovered during a study of blood T cells in healthy people across ages. This clonotype was picked up many times. Its antigen is currently unknown. From germline, CDR1 is DFQATT and CDR2 SNEGSKA (reference sequence). The V gene end was trimmed by 0 bases and the J gene end by 3 bases; junction bases not matched to a gene: 5. The CDR3 is 15 residues long. Primed by a sample-barcoded 5' primer and a J-beta primer mix, a second PCR proceeded for roughly 7 to 12 cycles. CDR3-containing paired-end reads numbering at least 2.5 million came from each sample. In TCRdb, the 5' RACE reads were re-called with MiXCR into one record per CDR3 protein. The sample includes roughly 1,700,000 distinct CDR3 sequences, 25% to 30% of them seen just once. Findings and caveats of the study: In these data, TCR beta diversity tracked strongly with naive T cell percentage.

Donors each provided roughly 9.6 milliliters of peripheral blood. The chain has TRBV20-1 and TRBJ2-1; 7 bases agree with TRBD2. Specimen: blood. The TCR sequence derives from a woman aged 25 to 39 in good health. This CDR3 reads CSARDEASGYNEQFF. The CDR3 coding sequence is TGCAGTGCTAGAGATGAGGCTAGCGGCTACAATGAGCAGTTCTTC.